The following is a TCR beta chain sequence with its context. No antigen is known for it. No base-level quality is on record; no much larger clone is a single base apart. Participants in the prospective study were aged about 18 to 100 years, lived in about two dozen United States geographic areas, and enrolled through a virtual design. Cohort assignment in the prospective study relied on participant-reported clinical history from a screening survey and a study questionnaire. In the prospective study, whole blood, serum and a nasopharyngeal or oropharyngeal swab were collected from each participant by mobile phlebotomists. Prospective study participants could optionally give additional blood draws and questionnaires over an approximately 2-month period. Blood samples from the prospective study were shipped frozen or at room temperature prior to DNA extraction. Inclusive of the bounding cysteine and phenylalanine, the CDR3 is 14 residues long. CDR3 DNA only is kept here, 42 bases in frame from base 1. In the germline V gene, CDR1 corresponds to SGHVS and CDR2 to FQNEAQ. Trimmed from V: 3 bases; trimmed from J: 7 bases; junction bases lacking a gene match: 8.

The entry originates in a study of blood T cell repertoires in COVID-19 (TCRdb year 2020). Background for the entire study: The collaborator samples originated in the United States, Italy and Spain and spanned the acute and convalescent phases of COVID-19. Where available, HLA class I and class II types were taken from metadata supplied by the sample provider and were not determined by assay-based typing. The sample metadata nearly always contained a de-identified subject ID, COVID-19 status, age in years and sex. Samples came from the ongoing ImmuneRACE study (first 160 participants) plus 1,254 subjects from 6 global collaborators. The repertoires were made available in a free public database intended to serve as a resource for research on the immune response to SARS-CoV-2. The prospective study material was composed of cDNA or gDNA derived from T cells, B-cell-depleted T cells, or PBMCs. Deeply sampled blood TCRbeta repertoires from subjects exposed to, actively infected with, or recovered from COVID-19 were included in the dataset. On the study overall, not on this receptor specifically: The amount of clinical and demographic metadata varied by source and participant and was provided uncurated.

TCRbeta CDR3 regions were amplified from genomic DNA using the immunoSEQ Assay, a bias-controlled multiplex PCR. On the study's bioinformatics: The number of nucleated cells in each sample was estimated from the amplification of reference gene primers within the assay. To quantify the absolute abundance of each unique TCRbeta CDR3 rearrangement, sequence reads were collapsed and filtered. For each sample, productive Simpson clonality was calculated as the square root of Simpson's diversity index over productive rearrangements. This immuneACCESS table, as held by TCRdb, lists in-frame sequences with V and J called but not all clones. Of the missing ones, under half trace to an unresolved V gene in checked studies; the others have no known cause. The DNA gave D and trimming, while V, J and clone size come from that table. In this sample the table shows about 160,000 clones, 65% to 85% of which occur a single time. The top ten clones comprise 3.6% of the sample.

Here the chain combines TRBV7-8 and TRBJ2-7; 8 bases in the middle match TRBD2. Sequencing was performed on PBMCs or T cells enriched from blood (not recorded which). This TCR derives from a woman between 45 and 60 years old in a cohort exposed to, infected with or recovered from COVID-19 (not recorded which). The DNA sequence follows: TGTGCCAGCAGCTTCTCGGGAGGGCCTGGGGAGCAGTACTTC. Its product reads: CASSFSGGPGEQYF.